The 29 T cell receptor beta chains in this list originate from one sample, sequenced in a study of control samples from healthy donors and cancer patients. Assay: immunoSEQ multiplex PCR; the TCRdb copy retains only in-frame clones and omits some. The table includes 150,000 to 200,000 clones, roughly 88% detected once. What was sequenced was blood. The receptors stem from a man between 18 and 29 years old in good health.

The rearrangement links TRBV19 to TRBJ2-5; a weak D match, TRBD2 (7 bases). CDR3 length: 15 residues. Trimming stripped 6 bases from V and 4 bases from J, with 18 bases between. The germline V gene encodes CDR1 LNHDA and CDR2 SQIVND (reference sequence). CDR3 nucleotide sequence: TGTGCCAGTAGCCTACTAGGGGGGGCTCGAGAGACCCAGTACTTC. This encodes CASSLLGGARETQYF. The full variable domain, with the rest looked up from reference TRBV19 and TRBJ2-5, is DGGITQSPKYLFRKEGQNVTLSCEQNLNHDAMYWYRQDPGQGLRLIYYSQIVNDFQKGDIAEGYSVSREKKESFPLTVTSAQKNPTAFYLCASSLLGGARETQYFGPGTRLLVL.

The rearrangement joins TRBV7-3 to TRBJ2-5; D may be TRBD1 or TRBD2 (5 bases each). The CDR3 has 15 amino acids. Germline V lookup: CDR1 SGHTA, CDR2 FQGTGA. V was cut by 2 bases and J by 5 bases, with 15 bases left in between. The CDR3 DNA sequence: TGTGCCAGCAGCTTAGATGACAGCGGTGGGGAGACCCAGTACTTC. Translating it yields CASSLDDSGGETQYF.

The J gene is TRBJ1-1, the V gene TRBV24-1; 10 nucleotides line up with TRBD1. The germline V gene encodes CDR1 KGHDR and CDR2 SFDVKD. The CDR3 totals 15 residues. Trimming cost V 4 bases and J 8 bases; bases outside gene matches: 9. The CDR3 spells CATSDPGTGVEEAFF. The CDR3 DNA is TGTGCCACCAGTGACCCCGGGACAGGGGTGGAAGAAGCTTTCTTT.

This chain links TRBV7-2 with TRBJ2-1, with 10 bases matching TRBD2. J gave up 8 bases and V 1 base, and 8 bases lay outside the gene matches. Germline V gives CDR1 SGHTA, CDR2 FQGNSA. CDR3 length: 16 residues. The CDR3: CASSLVASGGAYEQFF. The CDR3 DNA reads TGTGCCAGCAGCTTAGTAGCGAGCGGGGGGGCCTATGAGCAGTTCTTC.

The chain employs TRBV10-1 and TRBJ2-1; D is ambiguous. Germline CDR1 and CDR2: WNHNN and SYGVQD (reference sequence). The CDR3 sequence is 14 residues long. The ends were cut back, 6 bases at V and 7 bases at J, with 16 bases in the middle. The chain's CDR3 is CASSLPRNGNEQFF. The CDR3 coding sequence is TGCGCCAGCAGCCTACCGAGGAATGGAAATGAGCAGTTCTTC.

This chain links TRBV11-1 with TRBJ1-2; tentatively, D is TRBD1 (6 bases). The CDR3 is 15 residues long. V lost 3 bases and J lost 5, with 16 bases in between. Germline CDR1 and CDR2: SGHAT and FQDESV (reference sequence). CDR3 in amino acids: CASSLVQGSGYGYTF. CDR3 DNA: TGTGCCAGCAGCTTGGTCCAGGGGTCCGGATATGGCTACACCTTC.

This chain's CDR3 is CASSYPLAGDNEQFF. The CDR3 DNA follows: TGTGCCAGCAGTTACCCGTTAGCGGGGGACAATGAGCAGTTCTTC. This chain joins TRBV6-6 and TRBJ2-1; 9 bases line up with TRBD2. CDR3 length: 15 amino acids. V shed 2 bases and J 5 bases; nucleotides not matched to a gene: 4. Germline CDR1 MNHNY, CDR2 SVGAGI (reference sequence).

The chain recombines TRBV7-7 with TRBJ2-5, with D possibly being TRBD1 (5 bases). The CDR3 has 15 amino acids. CDR1 and CDR2 (germline): SSHAT, FNYEAQ (reference sequence). The V end lost 5 bases, the J end lost 1 base, and 14 bases lay between the germline ends. In DNA, the CDR3 is TGTGCCAGCAGCCCAGGAAGGGGTAGCCAAGAGACCCAGTACTTC. Translating it yields CASSPGRGSQETQYF.

The chain uses TRBV13 and TRBJ2-7; no firm D call. The germline V and J ends were trimmed by 1 base and 1 base, with 5 bases remaining between them. Germline values: CDR1 PRHDT, CDR2 FYEKMQ (reference sequence). This CDR3 region has 13 residues. The DNA of the CDR3 is TGTGCCAGCAGCTTAGCAGGTTCCTACGAGCAGTACTTC. Encoded protein: CASSLAGSYEQYF.

This clone was seen a single time. The rearrangement links TRBV19 to TRBJ2-7, with 10 bases fitting TRBD1. The CDR3 is made up of 14 amino acids. The germline V gene encodes CDR1 LNHDA and CDR2 SQIVND (reference sequence). V lost 5 bases and J lost 5; bases outside the gene matches: 6. The CDR3 reads CASSWGTGADEQYF. DNA for the CDR3: TGTGCCAGTAGTTGGGGGACAGGGGCCGACGAGCAGTACTTC.

The chain joins TRBV18 to TRBJ2-1, with D possibly being TRBD2 (6 bases). The V gene lost 5 bases and the J gene lost 6 bases, with 11 bases spanning the gap. Germline V gene sequence: CDR1 KGHSH, CDR2 LQKENI. The CDR3 extends over 13 amino acids. The CDR3 DNA is TGTGCCAGCTCAACAGTGGGGGGCAATGAGCAGTTCTTC. Protein product: CASSTVGGNEQFF.

This clone appeared a single time. The rearrangement links TRBV28 to TRBJ1-5; D is unclear. This CDR3 has 14 amino acids. Germline V gene sequence: CDR1 MDHEN, CDR2 SYDVKM. The V end lost 1 base, the J end lost 3 bases, and 7 bases lay between the germline ends. The CDR3, as DNA: TGTGCCAGCAGTTTATTTTCAGACAATCAGCCCCAGCATTTT. Protein sequence: CASSLFSDNQPQHF.

The CDR3 DNA reads as TGTGCCAGCAGCCCCGACCAGCGGGGGGGGACAGATACGCAGTATTTT. Translation: CASSPDQRGGTDTQYF. This chain uses TRBV9 with TRBJ2-3; TRBD2 agrees at 10 bases. Germline trimming cut 4 bases from V and 3 bases from J; bases unmatched to any gene: 8. The CDR3 is 16 residues long. In germline, CDR1 is SGDLS, CDR2 YYNGEE.

The chain employs TRBV6-1 and TRBJ2-3; D is uncertain. CDR3 length: 13 amino acids. Germline V gene sequence: CDR1 MNHNS, CDR2 SASEGT. V was shortened by 3 bases and J by 4 bases, with 8 bases between the two germline ends. CDR3 loop: CASSDTFADTQYF. Written as DNA, the CDR3 is TGTGCCAGCAGTGACACTTTCGCAGATACGCAGTATTTT.

This clone turned up a few times. V and J are TRBV7-9 and TRBJ2-7; 11 bases fit TRBD1. J was trimmed by 12 bases and V by 4 bases; bases with no gene match: 8. The germline gives CDR1 SEHNR, CDR2 FQNEAQ (reference sequence). The CDR3 consists of 13 residues. Written as DNA, the CDR3 is TGTGCCAGCAGCTCCGGACAGGGGGCGGTTCGGTACTTC. Translating it yields CASSSGQGAVRYF. The variable domain in full, completed from reference TRBV7-9 and TRBJ2-7, reads DTGVSQNPRHKITKRGQNVTFRCDPISEHNRLYWYRQTLGQGPEFLTYFQNEAQLEKSRLLSDRFSAERPKGSFSTLEIQRTEQGDSAMYLCASSSGQGAVRYFGPGTRLTVT.

In this sample, this clone turned up a few times. The CDR3 region is CASSEGRYSNQPQHF. The CDR3 nucleotides are TGTGCCAGCAGTGAAGGTCGGTATAGCAATCAGCCCCAGCATTTT. The chain joins TRBV2 to TRBJ1-5, with D unresolved. V was trimmed by 1 base and J by 0 bases, leaving 7 bases between them. This CDR3 has 15 residues. Germline V gene data show CDR1 as SNHLY and CDR2 as FYNNEI.

The rearrangement uses TRBV30 and TRBJ2-7; D possibly uses TRBD1 or TRBD2 (5 bases each). V dropped 5 bases and J dropped 2 bases, with 16 bases sitting between them. CDR1 is GTSNPN and CDR2 is SVGIG in the germline V gene (reference sequence). There are 14 residues in the CDR3. The CDR3 reads CAWVGTGRTYEQYF. DNA of the CDR3: TGTGCCTGGGTGGGGACGGGACGGACCTACGAGCAGTACTTC.

This chain connects TRBV27 to TRBJ1-3; TRBD1 might be the D (5 bases). The CDR3 covers 13 residues. V dropped 8 bases and J dropped 5 bases, with 13 bases sitting between them. Germline CDR1 MNHEY, CDR2 SMNVEV (reference sequence). Written as DNA, the CDR3 is TGTGCCAGCGGAGAGGACAACCGAAACACCATATATTTT. It translates to CASGEDNRNTIYF.

This chain joins TRBV7-2 and TRBJ2-6; maybe TRBD1 (5 bases). The CDR3 spans 15 residues. Germline CDR1 SGHTA, CDR2 FQGNSA. V lost 0 bases and J lost 5, with 8 bases in between. CDR3 sequence (DNA): TGTGCCAGCAGCTTAGCGTCAGGGAGGGCCAACGTCCTGACTTTC. Amino acids: CASSLASGRANVLTF.

The rearrangement joins TRBV9 to TRBJ2-2; D may be TRBD2 (6 bases). The V gene's germline CDR1 is SGDLS and CDR2 YYNGEE. Trimming took 0 bases from V and 0 from J, leaving 6 bases between them. This CDR3 region has 15 residues. This CDR3 is CASSVAGANTGELFF. CDR3 in DNA: TGTGCCAGCAGCGTAGCGGGGGCGAACACCGGGGAGCTGTTTTTT.

This clone was detected only once. The rearrangement uses TRBV25-1 and TRBJ2-1; D call uncertain. The V and J ends lost 3 bases and 8 bases respectively, with 20 bases between them. The CDR3 is 16 residues long. The V gene's germline CDR1 is MGHDK and CDR2 SYGVNS. CDR3 residues: CASSDLSPTEGDEQFF. The CDR3, as DNA: TGTGCCAGCAGTGACCTCTCCCCCACAGAAGGCGATGAGCAGTTCTTC.

The sample holds one count of this clone. V gene TRBV18 combines with J gene TRBJ2-2, with 10 bases lining up with TRBD1. This CDR3 is built from 18 residues. Germline values: CDR1 KGHSH, CDR2 LQKENI. With 3 bases clipped from V and 6 bases from J, the junction kept 13 bases outside the gene matches. The CDR3 DNA reads TGTGCCAGCTCACCCCCGACAGGGGGCCTAAGACTAGCCGGGGAGCTGTTTTTT. Translating gives CASSPPTGGLRLAGELFF. Variable domain in full (rest from reference TRBV18 and TRBJ2-2): NAGVMQNPRHLVRRRGQEARLRCSPMKGHSHVYWYRQLPEEGLKFMVYLQKENIIDESGMPKERFSAEFPKEGPSILRIQQVVRGDSAAYFCASSPPTGGLRLAGELFFGEGSRLTVL.

The CDR3: CASSQPGQGLKKLFF. The CDR3 DNA reads TGCGCCAGCAGCCAACCGGGACAGGGGTTGAAAAAACTGTTTTTT. The V gene is TRBV4-1, the J gene TRBJ1-4, with 10 bases lining up with TRBD1. Germline loops: CDR1 MGHRA, CDR2 YSYEKL. V was clipped by 2 bases and J by 9 bases; unmatched bases: 6. The CDR3 sequence is 15 residues long.

This chain connects TRBV7-2 to TRBJ2-3; 8 bases are shared with TRBD2. Unmatched junction bases numbered 12, after V lost 1 base and J lost 3 bases. This CDR3 region has 18 residues. Germline V CDR1 and CDR2: SGHTA, FQGNSA. CDR3 DNA: TGTGCCAGCAGCTTAGGGCGGTCCTTAGCGGGGATAACAGATACGCAGTATTTT. Residues: CASSLGRSLAGITDTQYF.

The V call is TRBV2, the J call TRBJ1-2, with D possibly being TRBD1 (6 bases). Trimming stripped 7 bases from V and 3 bases from J, with 15 bases between. The germline V gene encodes CDR1 SNHLY and CDR2 FYNNEI. The CDR3 extends over 14 amino acids. This chain's CDR3 is CASKGRGGDYGYTF. The DNA for the CDR3 is TGTGCCAGCAAGGGGAGGGGGGGAGACTATGGCTACACCTTC.

V is TRBV2 and J is TRBJ1-4; D gene ambiguous. The germline V gene has CDR1 SNHLY and CDR2 FYNNEI. The V gene lost 4 bases and the J gene lost 5 bases, with 8 bases spanning the gap. The CDR3 has 13 amino acids. CDR3 sequence (DNA): TGTGCCAGCAGTGGCACTCTCAATGAAAAACTGTTTTTT. Translating gives CASSGTLNEKLFF.

The rearrangement links TRBV9 to TRBJ2-6; D might be TRBD1 (5 bases). The CDR3 sequence is 17 residues long. Between the trimmed V and J ends, which lost 2 bases and 3 bases, there was a span of 15 bases. Germline loops: CDR1 SGDLS, CDR2 YYNGEE. The CDR3 reads CASSVGRENRGANVLTF. The DNA for the CDR3 is TGTGCCAGCAGCGTTGGCAGGGAAAATCGTGGGGCCAACGTCCTGACTTTC.

This clone appeared once. The gene calls are TRBV4-2 and TRBJ2-5, with 11 bases lining up with TRBD2. From germline, CDR1 is LGHNA and CDR2 YNFKEQ. V lost 3 bases to trimming and J lost 4 bases; unmatched junction nucleotides: 7. The CDR3 consists of 16 residues. The CDR3 region has the DNA TGTGCCAGCAGCCAGCCTAGCGGGGGGCCCCCAGAGACCCAGTACTTC. It specifies CASSQPSGGPPETQYF.

The rearrangement joins TRBV5-4 to TRBJ2-1; D not resolved. V was pared by 3 bases and J by 8 bases, with 9 bases between. Germline V gene data show CDR1 as SGHNT and CDR2 as YYREEE (reference sequence). CDR3 length: 12 amino acids. The CDR3 is CASSSQGDEQFF. CDR3 DNA sequence: TGTGCCAGCAGCTCACAAGGAGATGAGCAGTTCTTC.